The 10 T cell receptor beta chains in this list originate from one sample, sequenced in a study of CD8 T cells in ankylosing spondylitis. Points from the study as a whole: A TCR beta motif of several highly homologous variants appeared characteristic of ankylosing spondylitis blood.

One entry per CDR3 protein, called by TCRdb with MiXCR from the 5' RACE reads. The table includes around 490,000 distinct CDR3 sequences, approximately 5.3% detected once. Antigen specificity for these receptors is unknown. The sequenced sample was blood, either unsorted or a sorted T cell fraction (not recorded which). These receptor sequences come from a male donor with ankylosing spondylitis.

This clonotype was counted only a few times. V is TRBV7-8 and J is TRBJ1-4; tentative D call: TRBD1 (5 bases). The CDR3 consists of 15 residues. CDR1 SGHVS and CDR2 FQNEAQ come from the germline V gene. Trimming took off 3 bases at V and 8 bases at J, with 16 bases between the two ends. The CDR3 bases are TGTGCCAGCAGCTTTTATTTCGGACAATACGAAAAACTGTTTTTT. This sequence encodes CASSFYFGQYEKLFF.

There are many counts of this clonotype. The rearrangement links TRBV20-1 to TRBJ1-4; 9 nucleotides line up with TRBD1. The ends lost 6 bases at V and 8 bases at J; junction bases unmatched: 7. The CDR3 is 13 residues long. The germline V gene has CDR1 DFQATT and CDR2 SNEGSKA (reference sequence). In DNA form, the CDR3 reads TGCAGTGCCCACGACAGGGGGGGGGAAAAACTGTTTTTT. Translation gives CSAHDRGGEKLFF.

The chain is built from TRBV5-5 and TRBJ1-1; the D gene is possibly TRBD1 (6 bases). From germline, CDR1 is SGHKS and CDR2 YYEKEE (reference sequence). V was clipped by 4 bases and J by 0 bases, with 13 bases between them. This CDR3 region has 15 residues. This CDR3 reads CASSPTGTLNTEAFF. CDR3 coding DNA: TGTGCCAGCAGCCCAACCGGGACATTGAACACTGAAGCTTTCTTT.

Ten or more counts support this clonotype. The chain combines TRBV5-1 with TRBJ2-7; 9 bases agree with TRBD1. With 0 bases clipped from V and 5 bases from J, the junction kept 9 bases outside the gene matches. This CDR3 is built from 16 residues. In germline, CDR1 is SGHRS, CDR2 YFSETQ. The CDR3 reads CASSLVSGQGSNEQYF. CDR3 DNA sequence: TGCGCCAGCAGCTTGGTATCGGGACAGGGTTCCAACGAGCAGTACTTC.

This clonotype was counted ten times or more. This chain uses TRBV7-2 with TRBJ1-2; D unresolved. The CDR3 runs 15 residues. V was clipped by 4 bases and J by 5 bases, with 17 bases between them. The germline gives CDR1 SGHTA, CDR2 FQGNSA. The chain's CDR3 is CASSSEFLARYGYTF. The CDR3, as DNA: TGTGCCAGCAGCTCCGAATTTCTGGCGAGGTATGGCTACACCTTC. Variable domain in full (rest from reference TRBV7-2 and TRBJ1-2): GAGVSQSPSNKVTEKGKDVELRCDPISGHTALYWYRQSLGQGLEFLIYFQGNSAPDKSGLPSDRFSAERTGGSVSTLTIQRTQQEDSAVYLCASSSEFLARYGYTFGSGTRLTVV.

This clonotype has at least ten counts. The V gene is TRBV24-1, the J gene TRBJ2-3; 11 nucleotides line up with TRBD2. V gave up 3 bases and J gave up 6 bases; unmatched junction bases: 10. The CDR3 is 17 residues long. CDR1 and CDR2 (germline): KGHDR, SFDVKD. CDR3 bases: TGTGCCACCAGTGATCCGGGACTAGCGGCCGCGGCGGATACGCAGTATTTT. Translation gives CATSDPGLAAAADTQYF.

V and J are TRBV4-1 and TRBJ2-2; D is perhaps TRBD2 (5 bases). The germline CDR1 and CDR2 sequences are MGHRA and YSYEKL. The CDR3 spans 15 residues. Trimming removed 4 bases at V and 1 base at J, with 10 bases between. The CDR3 DNA follows: TGCGCCAGCAGCCCCTTCCGGGGGAACACCGGGGAGCTGTTTTTT. The encoded protein is CASSPFRGNTGELFF.

The chain uses TRBV5-8 and TRBJ1-5; the D is unclear. The V end was cut by 2 bases, the J end by 0 bases, with 12 bases between. Germline assignment: CDR1 SGHTS and CDR2 YDEGEE. The CDR3 loop spans 16 amino acids. Here the CDR3 reads CASSFGVLYSNQPQHF. Written as DNA, the CDR3 is TGTGCCAGCAGCTTTGGGGTCCTCTATAGCAATCAGCCCCAGCATTTT. Looking up the rest from reference TRBV5-8 and TRBJ1-5 gives the full variable domain: EAGVTQSPTHLIKTRGQQATLRCSPISGHTSVYWYQQALGLGLQFLLWYDEGEERNRGNFPPRFSGRQFPNYSSELNVNALELEDSALYLCASSFGVLYSNQPQHFGDGTRLSIL.

The table lists this clonotype with many counts. V and J are TRBV4-3 and TRBJ1-4; 7 bases fit TRBD1. Germline-derived CDR1 and CDR2 are LGHNA and YSLEER. The CDR3 covers 16 residues. J was trimmed by 5 bases and V by 1 base; bases with no gene match: 7. The CDR3 coding sequence is TGCGCCAGCAGCCAAGGCCCGGGACAGACAAATGAAAAACTGTTTTTT. Protein: CASSQGPGQTNEKLFF.

This clonotype was detected many times. The chain is built from TRBV6-5 and TRBJ1-1; D call uncertain. V dropped 0 bases and J dropped 5 bases, with 7 bases sitting between them. Germline V gene data show CDR1 as MNHEY and CDR2 as SVGAGI. This CDR3 contains 13 residues. CDR3 coding DNA: TGTGCCAGCAGTTACTCTCGGTGGACTGAAGCTTTCTTT. Residues: CASSYSRWTEAFF.